The 20 T cell receptor beta chains in this list originate from one sample, sequenced in a study of T cell responses to AZD1222 COVID-19 vaccine (dated by TCRdb to the early 2020s). Library creation used the immunoSEQ multiplex PCR assay. TCRdb took this table from immuneACCESS and kept in-frame rearrangements with V and J called. Such tables lack part of the clones; where checked against another copy, unresolved V genes explain under half of the gap, and the rest is unexplained. The sample table lists 130,000 to 150,000 clones, approximately 89% of them with a count of one. The ten largest account for more than 13% of the sample. Read against the paper, the sample's time point label means: baseline before first vaccination. This sample comprised peripheral blood, obtained on day 0 of AZD1222 vaccination. Source of these receptors: an adult in good health.

This clone came up once. The chain joins TRBV3-1 (or the pseudogene TRBV3-2) to TRBJ2-5; D gene ambiguous. The CDR3 runs to 11 residues. Germline V gene lookup returns CDR1 LGHDT and CDR2 YNNKEL (reference sequence). The ends were cut back, 4 bases at V and 7 bases at J, with 7 bases in the middle. The CDR3, as DNA: TGTGCCAGCAGCCTGATCGGGACCCAGTACTTC. Translation gives CASSLIGTQYF.

The chain joins TRBV12-5 to TRBJ2-2; the D is unclear. Trimming took off 0 bases at V and 6 bases at J, with 11 bases between the two ends. The CDR3 runs 15 residues. Germline CDR1 LGHNT, CDR2 FRNRAP. CDR3 loop: CASGLVSSTAGELFF. The CDR3 bases are TGTGCTAGTGGTTTGGTATCGTCCACGGCCGGGGAGCTGTTTTTT.

The chain employs TRBV5-3 and TRBJ2-1; 8 bases are shared with TRBD1. TRBV5-3 is marked as an open reading frame, function uncertain. Trimming at V came to 4 bases and at J to 6 bases, leaving 9 bases not matched to a gene. The CDR3 sequence is 15 residues long. The CDR3 DNA reads TGTGCCAGAAGCAAGGACAGGGTGAAGGCCAATGAGCAGTTCTTC. It is translated as CARSKDRVKANEQFF.

This chain uses TRBV7-3 with TRBJ2-1, with 7 bases lining up with TRBD2. Trimming cost V 2 bases and J 2 bases; bases outside gene matches: 3. CDR3 length: 15 amino acids. Germline lookup yields CDR1 SGHTA and CDR2 FQGTGA. CDR3 DNA: TGTGCCAGCAGCTTAGATGCGGGGGCCTACAATGAGCAGTTCTTC. Its protein is CASSLDAGAYNEQFF.

J is TRBJ2-7 and V is TRBV7-9; D is unresolved. CDR1 and CDR2 from the germline V gene are SEHNR and FQNEAQ (reference sequence). The length of the CDR3 is 14 residues. V gave up 1 base and J gave up 4 bases, with 11 bases separating them. CDR3 bases: TGTGCCAGCAGCTTAGAAGGATTGATTTACGAGCAGTACTTC. It is translated as CASSLEGLIYEQYF.

J is TRBJ2-3 and V is TRBV5-5, with D perhaps matching TRBD1 or TRBD2 (6 bases each). Germline V gene sequence: CDR1 SGHKS, CDR2 YYEKEE (reference sequence). The V end was cut by 2 bases, the J end by 6 bases, with 10 bases between. CDR3 length equals 13 residues. The CDR3 here is CASSLGGSDTQYF. The CDR3 DNA reads TGTGCCAGCAGCTTAGGGGGGTCCGATACGCAGTATTTT.

This sequence joins TRBV4-3 and TRBJ2-3, with 14 bases matching TRBD2. Germline loops: CDR1 LGHNA, CDR2 YSLEER. This CDR3 comprises 17 residues. With 6 bases clipped from V and 0 bases from J, the junction kept 5 bases outside the gene matches. CDR3 amino acids: CASSGTSGGLSTDTQYF. The CDR3 DNA sequence: TGCGCCAGCAGTGGGACTAGCGGGGGCCTTAGCACAGATACGCAGTATTTT.

This clone appeared a single time. V is TRBV4-3 and J is TRBJ2-1, with TRBD2 matching 10 bases. Trimming removed 0 bases from V and 2 bases from J; junction bases left unmatched: 1. CDR3 length equals 16 residues. The germline CDR1 and CDR2 sequences are LGHNA and YSLEER. CDR3 residues: CASSQEAGGPYNEQFF. The CDR3 DNA is TGCGCCAGCAGCCAAGAAGCGGGGGGGCCCTACAATGAGCAGTTCTTC.

The rearrangement joins TRBV4-2 to TRBJ1-2; no reliable D call. Trimming removed 1 base at V and 2 bases at J, with 20 bases between. Germline assignment: CDR1 LGHNA and CDR2 YNFKEQ. This CDR3 has 18 amino acids. CDR3 coding DNA: TGTGCCAGCAGCCAAGCCGTCCTTTTTCGAGCGGCCAACTATGGCTACACCTTC. The encoded protein is CASSQAVLFRAANYGYTF.

CDR3 in DNA: TGCGCCAGCAGCTTGGGTCTGGGGGTGGAAGGTGGCTACACCTTC. It is translated as CASSLGLGVEGGYTF. J is TRBJ1-2 and V is TRBV5-1; a possible D gene is TRBD1 (5 bases). CDR3 length equals 15 residues. Germline V lookup: CDR1 SGHRS, CDR2 YFSETQ. The germline V and J ends were trimmed by 0 bases and 7 bases, with 16 bases remaining between them.

The J gene is TRBJ1-3, the V gene TRBV19; no clear D. V lost 3 bases and J 2 bases, leaving 11 bases between the germline ends. The V gene's germline CDR1 is LNHDA and CDR2 SQIVND (reference sequence). The CDR3 length is 15 residues. DNA of the CDR3: TGTGCCAGTAGTATGGGGAGAGCGGCTGGAAACACCATATATTTT. Translating it yields CASSMGRAAGNTIYF.

The genes are TRBV5-1 and TRBJ2-2, with 8 bases that match TRBD1. Germline-derived CDR1 and CDR2 are SGHRS and YFSETQ. V dropped 0 bases and J dropped 6; count of bases not matched to a gene: 1. CDR3 length equals 14 residues. The CDR3 reads CASSLATGAGELFF. The CDR3 DNA sequence: TGCGCCAGCAGCTTGGCGACAGGGGCCGGGGAGCTGTTTTTT.

The chain couples TRBV12-2 to TRBJ1-2. TRBV12-2 is recorded as a pseudogene. The CDR3 loop spans 11 amino acids. This CDR3 is CASMREGVKTF. For the CDR3, the DNA is TGTGCAAGTATGAGGGAGGGAGTTAAAACCTTC.

V and J are TRBV27 and TRBJ1-5; D unresolved. Germline CDR1 and CDR2: MNHEY and SMNVEV (reference sequence). V was clipped by 8 bases and J by 6 bases, with 5 bases between them. The CDR3 totals 10 residues. DNA of the CDR3: TGTGCCAGCTCTGGTCAGCCCCAGCATTTT. Translation gives CASSGQPQHF.

V gene TRBV5-4 combines with J gene TRBJ2-5, with 7 nucleotides matching TRBD2. With V trimmed by 4 bases and J by 2 bases, 2 bases remained unmatched. The CDR3 spans 13 residues. Looked up from germline, CDR1 is SGHNT and CDR2 is YYREEE (reference sequence). The CDR3 is CASSISGQETQYF. Written as DNA, the CDR3 is TGTGCCAGCAGCATTAGCGGGCAAGAGACCCAGTACTTC.

This sequence joins TRBV5-1 and TRBJ2-7; TRBD2 might be the D (6 bases). Germline lookup yields CDR1 SGHRS and CDR2 YFSETQ. The CDR3 totals 15 residues. The V and J ends lost 2 bases and 7 bases respectively, with 19 bases between them. CDR3 DNA sequence: TGCGCCAGCAGCTTTGGAGGGCGACGCAGTGGGGAGCAGTACTTC. This gives the protein CASSFGGRRSGEQYF.

This clone has only one observation. The chain's CDR3 is CASGARGYEQYF. The CDR3 nucleotides read TGTGCCAGCGGAGCCAGGGGTTACGAGCAGTACTTC. The V and J genes are TRBV5-4 and TRBJ2-7; tentative D call: TRBD1 (6 bases). CDR1 and CDR2 from the germline V gene are SGHNT and YYREEE (reference sequence). The CDR3 is 12 residues long. V was clipped by 7 bases and J by 4 bases, with 12 bases between them.

V usage is TRBV6-5 and J usage is TRBJ2-7; the D gene is possibly TRBD1 (6 bases). Trimming pared 5 bases from V and 1 base from J, leaving 12 bases between. CDR1 and CDR2 from the germline V gene are MNHEY and SVGAGI. The CDR3 extends over 14 amino acids. The CDR3 is CASSTNRVSYEQYF. CDR3 DNA: TGTGCCAGCAGTACTAACAGGGTTTCCTACGAGCAGTACTTC.

This clone was detected only a few times. The chain joins TRBV4-2 to TRBJ1-4; 8 bases agree with TRBD1. Per germline, CDR1 LGHNA and CDR2 YNFKEQ. The CDR3 sequence is 16 residues long. V trimming: 2 bases; J trimming: 0 bases; junction bases outside the gene matches: 2. CDR3 sequence reads: CASSQTQGATNEKLFF. CDR3 nucleotides: TGTGCCAGCAGCCAAACACAGGGGGCAACTAATGAAAAACTGTTTTTT.

J is TRBJ1-3 and V is TRBV3-1 (or the pseudogene TRBV3-2); 7 bases agree with TRBD1. This CDR3 has 14 amino acids. CDR1 is LGHDT, CDR2 YNNKEL, per germline (reference sequence). The V segment lost 4 bases and the J segment 3 bases; nucleotides outside the gene matches: 3. In DNA, the CDR3 is TGTGCCAGCAGCCCCGGGACAGTTGGAAACACCATATATTTT. Protein: CASSPGTVGNTIYF.